This T cell receptor (beta chain) originates from a study of T cell responses to AZD1222 COVID-19 vaccine. Clones were read by immunoSEQ multiplex PCR, and TCRdb kept only the in-frame ones, dropping some. The sample records some 100,000 clones, roughly 88% being singletons. The CDR3 is made up of 15 amino acids. CDR1 and CDR2 (germline): SGHNT, YENEEA. V was clipped by 5 bases and J by 0 bases, with 11 bases between them. The gene calls are TRBV11-3 and TRBJ1-3, with D tentatively TRBD1 (5 bases). Here the sequenced sample was peripheral blood, taken on day 0 of AZD1222 vaccination. This TCR derives from an adult in good health. CDR3 protein: CASSRGGASGNTIYF. The CDR3 nucleotides read TGTGCCAGCAGCCGGGGGGGAGCCTCTGGAAACACCATATATTTT.